This passage covers 30 T cell receptor beta chains from one sample sequenced in a study of blood T cell repertoires in COVID-19. Sequenced by immunoSEQ multiplex PCR; TCRdb stores in-frame clones only, minus some. Among some 530,000 clones listed, less than 90% were seen once. Sequences were obtained from PBMCs or T cells enriched from blood (not recorded which). Receptors originate from a woman aged 55-69 years who had recovered from COVID-19.

There are many counts of this clone. The V call is TRBV30, the J call TRBJ2-7; TRBD1 matches 9 bases. The CDR3 loop spans 14 amino acids. Germline lookup yields CDR1 GTSNPN and CDR2 SVGIG (reference sequence). Unmatched junction bases numbered 9, after V lost 5 bases and J lost 4 bases. The CDR3: CAWAEGGQGYEQYV. The CDR3 DNA is TGTGCCTGGGCGGAGGGGGGACAGGGTTACGAGCAGTACGTC.

The chain carries TRBV18 and TRBJ2-7, with D perhaps TRBD1 (6 bases). Between the trimmed V and J ends, which lost 0 bases and 2 bases, there was a span of 8 bases. CDR1 KGHSH and CDR2 LQKENI come from the germline V gene. This CDR3 is 14 amino acids long. The CDR3 sequence: CASSPPNRAYEQYV. For the CDR3, the DNA is TGTGCCAGCTCACCACCAAACAGGGCCTACGAGCAGTACGTC.

This clone was detected only a few times. The chain carries TRBV11-2 and TRBJ1-2; perhaps TRBD1 as D (6 bases). The CDR3 extends over 15 amino acids. Germline CDR1 and CDR2: SGHAT and FQNNGV. With 6 bases removed from V and 0 bases from J, the gap between germline ends came to 14 bases. The CDR3 loop is CASSYKTGANYGYTF. CDR3 nucleotides: TGTGCCAGCAGTTATAAGACAGGAGCTAACTATGGCTACACCTTC.

This chain uses TRBV20-1 with TRBJ2-7; tentative D call: TRBD2 (5 bases). Germline CDR1 DFQATT, CDR2 SNEGSKA (reference sequence). This CDR3 contains 13 residues. V gave up 3 bases and J gave up 2 bases, with 11 bases separating them. The CDR3 reads CSASRRETYEQYV. CDR3 DNA sequence: TGCAGTGCTAGTCGTCGGGAAACCTACGAGCAGTACGTC.

Notes on this clone: The junction departs from the called germline gene at one end, perhaps through a read error. This sequence joins TRBV5-1 and TRBJ1-6; 9 nucleotides line up with TRBD1. There are 17 residues in the CDR3. In germline, CDR1 is SGHRS, CDR2 YFSETQ. In DNA form, the CDR3 reads TGCGCCAGCAGCACGACCTTCACAGGGGGCGGTAATTCACCCCCCCACTTT. This sequence encodes CASSTTFTGGGNSPPHF.

This clone occurred once. The chain joins TRBV3-1 (or the pseudogene TRBV3-2) to TRBJ2-6, with no clear D. Germline CDR1 and CDR2: LGHDT and YNNKEL (reference sequence). CDR3 size: 13 residues. Trimming removed 6 bases at V and 0 bases at J, with 3 bases between. This CDR3 is CASSYSGANVLTF. The CDR3 coding sequence is TGTGCCAGCAGTTACTCTGGGGCCAACGTCCTGACTTTC.

The chain has TRBV6-2 or TRBV6-3 and TRBJ1-2; D uncertain. Looked up from germline, CDR1 is MNHEY and CDR2 is SVGEGT. V dropped 4 bases and J dropped 5 bases, with 8 bases sitting between them. The CDR3 extends over 12 amino acids. Here the CDR3 DNA reads TGTGCCAGCAGTTCGACTTATTATGGCTACACCTTC. Translation gives CASSSTYYGYTF.

V and J are TRBV11-2 and TRBJ1-4, with D maybe TRBD1 (6 bases). There are 16 residues in the CDR3. Trimming took 1 base from V and 1 from J, leaving 10 bases between them. Germline assignment: CDR1 SGHAT and CDR2 FQNNGV. The DNA for the CDR3 is TGTGCCAGCAGCTTAGTCAGGGGTGGAACTAATGAAAAACTGTTTTTT. This codes for CASSLVRGGTNEKLFF.

The rearrangement links TRBV30 to TRBJ1-2, with 7 bases aligning to TRBD1. V shed 5 bases, J shed 0 bases, and the junction held 6 bases outside the gene matches. The CDR3 totals 14 residues. Germline V CDR1 and CDR2: GTSNPN, SVGIG (reference sequence). The DNA of the CDR3 is TGTGCCTGGCAGAGGGACAGAACTAACTATGGCTACACCTTC. Amino acid sequence: CAWQRDRTNYGYTF. The whole variable domain, remainder taken from reference TRBV30 and TRBJ1-2, is SQTIHQWPATLVQPVGSPLSLECTVEGTSNPNLYWYRQAAGRGLQLLFYSVGIGQISSEVPQNLSASRPQDRQFILSSKKLLLSDSGFYLCAWQRDRTNYGYTFGSGTRLTVV.

This chain joins TRBV19 and TRBJ1-2, with 7 bases aligning to TRBD1. The germline CDR1 and CDR2 sequences are LNHDA and SQIVND (reference sequence). The CDR3 sequence is 12 residues long. V was clipped by 9 bases and J by 5 bases; unmatched bases: 6. In DNA, the CDR3 is TGTGCCAGCCTAGGGGGCCGGTATGGCTACACCTTC. As protein: CASLGGRYGYTF.

The chain combines TRBV6-1 with TRBJ1-2; tentative D call: TRBD1 (5 bases). Germline V gives CDR1 MNHNS, CDR2 SASEGT. V lost 1 base to trimming and J lost 0 bases, with 15 bases between them. The CDR3 length is 17 residues. CDR3 nucleotides: TGTGCCAGCAGTGAAGGCCTCGCAGGGCCCACTAACTATGGCTACACCTTC. Translating gives CASSEGLAGPTNYGYTF.

DNA for the CDR3: TGTGCCAGCAGCTTGGAGGCAGGGGAGAACACCGGGGAGCTGTTTTTT. Its protein product is CASSLEAGENTGELFF. The chain uses TRBV5-4 and TRBJ2-2; D might be TRBD1 (6 bases). The CDR3 has 16 amino acids. The V gene's germline CDR1 is SGHNT and CDR2 YYREEE (reference sequence). V gave up 0 bases and J gave up 1 base, with 10 bases separating them.

This clone was picked up one time. This chain uses TRBV11-2 with TRBJ1-2; a possible D gene is TRBD1 (5 bases). V was shortened by 7 bases and J by 4 bases, with 13 bases between the two germline ends. Germline V gene data show CDR1 as SGHAT and CDR2 as FQNNGV. The CDR3 is 13 amino acids. The CDR3 region has the DNA TGTGCCAGCAACCCCGGGGGGTCCTATGGCTACACCTTC. It encodes CASNPGGSYGYTF.

This CDR3 is CASSLGEEGKETQYF. The DNA of the CDR3 is TGTGCCAGCTCACTTGGGGAGGAGGGAAAAGAGACCCAGTACTTC. This sequence joins TRBV18 and TRBJ2-5, with D perhaps matching TRBD2 (6 bases). Trimming removed 4 bases at V and 3 bases at J, with 15 bases between. Germline loops: CDR1 KGHSH, CDR2 LQKENI. This CDR3 comprises 15 residues.

V is TRBV7-9 and J is TRBJ2-7; no definite D call. V shed 2 bases and J shed 4 bases, with 6 bases lying between them. The CDR3 has 12 residues. The germline V gene has CDR1 SEHNR and CDR2 FQNEAQ (reference sequence). CDR3 sequence: CASSLTDYEQYF. The DNA of the CDR3 is TGTGCCAGCAGCTTAACAGATTACGAGCAGTACTTC.

The J gene is TRBJ2-5, the V gene TRBV10-2; 8 positions match TRBD2. This CDR3 contains 17 residues. Germline trimming cut 0 bases from V and 4 bases from J; bases unmatched to any gene: 10. CDR1 and CDR2 from the germline V gene are WSHSY and SAAADI. As DNA, the CDR3 is TGCGCCAGCAGTGAGTCGAGAGTGCGGGGGGCCCCAGAGACCCAGTACTTC. Its translation is CASSESRVRGAPETQYF.

With regard to this clone: In the same sample, other DNA sequences code for this CDR3. This rearrangement joins TRBV11-3 to TRBJ1-2; 9 bases agree with TRBD1. CDR3 length equals 14 residues. The ends lost 4 bases at V and 2 bases at J; junction bases unmatched: 2. Germline V CDR1 and CDR2: SGHNT, YENEEA. The CDR3, as DNA: TGTGCCAGCAGCTCACAGGGGGCAAACTATGGCTACACCTTC. It is translated as CASSSQGANYGYTF. Based on the CDR3 plus reference TRBV11-3 and TRBJ1-2, the full variable domain is EAGVVQSPRYKIIEKKQPVAFWCNPISGHNTLYWYLQNLGQGPELLIRYENEEAVDDSQLPKDRFSAERLKGVDSTLKIQPAELGDSAVYLCASSSQGANYGYTFGSGTRLTVV.

CDR3 region: CASSTKTGADQPQHF. CDR3 bases: TGTGCCAGCAGCACAAAGACAGGGGCCGATCAGCCCCAGCATTTT. The V gene is TRBV11-2, the J gene TRBJ1-5; 8 bases align to TRBD1. The ends lost 5 bases at V and 5 bases at J; junction bases unmatched: 8. Germline CDR1 reads SGHAT; CDR2 reads FQNNGV. This CDR3 spans 15 amino acids.

This clone was recorded once. J is TRBJ2-7 and V is TRBV18; unclear D gene. CDR3 length: 13 amino acids. Germline CDR1 KGHSH, CDR2 LQKENI. Trimming removed 3 bases at V and 6 bases at J, with 12 bases between. The CDR3 nucleotides read TGTGCCAGCTCACCCTCCCTAGTGGGCGAGCAGTACGTC. Translating it yields CASSPSLVGEQYV.

J is TRBJ2-1 and V is TRBV7-2; the match to TRBD2 covers 12 bases. Germline V gene sequence: CDR1 SGHTA, CDR2 FQGNSA. The trim removed 5 bases at V and 9 bases at J, leaving 8 bases unmatched. There are 15 residues in the CDR3. The DNA for the CDR3 is TGTGCCAGCAGCAAGCCTAGCGGGGGGGCCAGTGAGCAGTTCTTC. This sequence encodes CASSKPSGGASEQFF.

The rearrangement uses TRBV11-2 and TRBJ1-1; D is ambiguous. CDR1 and CDR2 from the germline V gene are SGHAT and FQNNGV. The length of the CDR3 is 14 residues. V lost 2 bases to trimming and J lost 4 bases, with 11 bases between them. CDR3 amino acids: CASSLLQAFTEAFF. The CDR3 DNA reads TGTGCCAGCAGCTTACTTCAAGCCTTCACTGAAGCTTTCTTT.

This chain uses TRBV2 with TRBJ1-1, with TRBD1 as a possible D gene (5 bases). The CDR3 runs 15 residues. The germline V and J ends were trimmed by 6 bases and 4 bases, with 18 bases remaining between them. Germline-derived CDR1 and CDR2 are SNHLY and FYNNEI. The CDR3 region is CASSLGEGRGTEAFF. CDR3 in DNA: TGTGCCAGCAGCCTGGGGGAGGGGCGAGGCACTGAAGCTTTCTTT.

V and J are TRBV6-2 or TRBV6-3 and TRBJ1-1, with D hard to call. Looked up from germline, CDR1 is MNHEY and CDR2 is SVGEGT. The CDR3 has 18 residues. Trimming cost V 6 bases and J 0 bases, with 23 bases left between them. Here the CDR3 reads CASSPVLWAGLMNTEAFF. CDR3 bases: TGTGCCAGCAGCCCTGTGCTTTGGGCAGGCCTAATGAACACTGAAGCTTTCTTT.

This clone was seen only once. The V gene is TRBV2, the J gene TRBJ1-1; possible D gene TRBD1, 5 bases. Germline V lookup: CDR1 SNHLY, CDR2 FYNNEI. There are 15 residues in the CDR3. Trimming shortened V by 8 bases and J by 4 bases, and 20 bases separated the two germline ends. The CDR3 DNA follows: TGTGCCAGCTCAATTGGGGGAGGGGCAGTCACTGAAGCTTTCTTT. This translates into CASSIGGGAVTEAFF.

V usage is TRBV9 and J usage is TRBJ2-1; 7 bases map to TRBD2. The V gene end was trimmed by 4 bases and the J gene end by 11 bases; junction bases not matched to a gene: 6. CDR3 length: 12 residues. From germline, CDR1 is SGDLS and CDR2 YYNGEE. The CDR3 DNA reads TGTGCCAGCAGCCCAGGACTAGGGAAGCAGTTCTTC. Encoded protein: CASSPGLGKQFF.

The chain employs TRBV9 and TRBJ2-3, with a tentative D call TRBD2 (5 bases). With 9 bases removed from V and 0 bases from J, the gap between germline ends came to 14 bases. Germline V CDR1 and CDR2: SGDLS, YYNGEE. The CDR3 runs to 14 residues. CDR3 nucleotides: TGTGCCACCAGACTACTGGCAAGCACAGATACGCAGTATTTT. Translating it yields CATRLLASTDTQYF. Based on the CDR3 plus reference TRBV9 and TRBJ2-3, the full variable domain is DSGVTQTPKHLITATGQRVTLRCSPRSGDLSVYWYQQSLDQGLQFLIQYYNGEERAKGNILERFSAQQFPDLHSELNLSSLELGDSALYFCATRLLASTDTQYFGPGTRLTVL.

The chain joins TRBV19 to TRBJ2-6; the D gene is possibly TRBD2 (5 bases). CDR3 size: 15 residues. V lost 2 bases, J lost 3 bases, and 8 bases lay in between. Germline assignment: CDR1 LNHDA and CDR2 SQIVND (reference sequence). The DNA for the CDR3 is TGTGCCAGTAGTATATATGACTATGGGGCCAACGTCCTGACTTTC. Its translation: CASSIYDYGANVLTF.

V is TRBV9 and J is TRBJ2-2, with a tentative D call TRBD1 (5 bases). V lost 0 bases to trimming and J lost 7 bases, with 10 bases between them. CDR1 is SGDLS and CDR2 is YYNGEE in the germline V gene. This CDR3 comprises 14 residues. The CDR3 DNA reads as TGTGCCAGCAGCGTAGCCAGGGCTGGCGGGGAGCTGTTTTTT. Its translation: CASSVARAGGELFF.

This chain joins TRBV5-1 and TRBJ2-2; perhaps TRBD1 as D (6 bases). V dropped 7 bases and J dropped 1 base, with 14 bases sitting between them. The CDR3 is 15 residues long. Germline V gene data show CDR1 as SGHRS and CDR2 as YFSETQ. CDR3 protein: CASFTGMGNTGELFF. The CDR3 coding sequence is TGCGCCAGCTTCACAGGGATGGGGAACACCGGGGAGCTGTTTTTT.

The CDR3 region is CASNDRGSYEQYV. CDR3 coding DNA: TGTGCCAGCAACGACAGGGGGTCCTACGAGCAGTACGTC. The chain has TRBV6-5 and TRBJ2-7; 9 bases are shared with TRBD1. CDR1 MNHEY and CDR2 SVGAGI come from the germline V gene. There are 13 residues in the CDR3. Unmatched junction bases numbered 2, after V lost 7 bases and J lost 1 base.